A single sample is the source of the 11 T cell receptor beta chains below, sequenced in a study of blood T cells in healthy people across ages. Next came a second PCR, run for roughly 6 to 11 cycles, which used a sample-barcoded 5' primer along with a J-beta primer mix. TCRdb redid the calling of the 5' RACE reads with MiXCR, one entry per CDR3 protein. The data show some 750,000 distinct CDR3 sequences, 22% seen once. Sequencing was done on a sample of blood. These receptors came from a man aged 65 to 85 in good health.

The J gene is TRBJ2-7, the V gene TRBV20-1; no clear D. V lost 4 bases and J lost 1, with 14 bases in between. The CDR3 spans 14 residues. Per germline, CDR1 DFQATT and CDR2 SNEGSKA (reference sequence). The CDR3, as DNA: TGCAGTGCTACGATGGGCAGATCTTCCTACGAGCAGTACTTC. Translating it yields CSATMGRSSYEQYF.

This chain links TRBV12-3 or TRBV12-4 with TRBJ2-5; TRBD1 matches 9 bases. Judging by the DNA end, TRBJ2-7 fits better; the J call may be wrong. There are 16 residues in the CDR3. This chain's CDR3 is CARTKDRGNNVYEQYV. The DNA of the CDR3 is TGTGCCCGCACTAAAGACAGGGGGAACAATGTGTACGAGCAGTACGTC.

V and J are TRBV11-2 and TRBJ2-5, with D hard to call. Trimming removed 0 bases from V and 2 bases from J, with 7 bases in between. Germline V gives CDR1 SGHAT, CDR2 FQNNGV. The CDR3 contains 14 residues. As DNA, the CDR3 is TGTGCCAGCAGCTTAGACTCAATACAAGAGACCCAGTACTTC. It translates to CASSLDSIQETQYF. Combining the CDR3 with reference TRBV11-2 and TRBJ2-5 gives the whole variable domain EAGVAQSPRYKIIEKRQSVAFWCNPISGHATLYWYQQILGQGPKLLIQFQNNGVVDDSQLPKDRFSAERLKGVDSTLKIQPAKLEDSAVYLCASSLDSIQETQYFGPGTRLLVL.

This clonotype has a handful of counts. The chain has TRBV5-1 and TRBJ2-3; 7 bases line up with TRBD1. With 3 bases clipped from V and 1 base from J, the junction kept 5 bases outside the gene matches. This CDR3 is built from 15 residues. Germline lookup yields CDR1 SGHRS and CDR2 YFSETQ. In DNA, the CDR3 is TGCGCCAGCAGCTACGACAGGGTTGGCACAGATACGCAGTATTTT. It is translated as CASSYDRVGTDTQYF.

About this clonotype: In this CDR3 the conserved last residue, phenylalanine or tryptophan, is missing, so a read error is likely. The chain couples TRBV12-3 or TRBV12-4 to TRBJ1-4; possible D gene TRBD1, 6 bases. V was shortened by 8 bases and J by 7 bases, with 20 bases between the two germline ends. This CDR3 has 15 amino acids. The DNA for the CDR3 is TGTGCCAGCTCCTGGGGGGGGGCGCGGCGTGAAAAACTGTTTTCT. Amino acid sequence: CASSWGGARREKLFS.

The chain combines TRBV27 with TRBJ1-2, with D perhaps matching TRBD1 (6 bases). Per the germline V gene, CDR1 is MNHEY and CDR2 is SMNVEV (reference sequence). Deletions cut 4 bases from V and 4 bases from J, with 10 bases between. This CDR3 contains 13 residues. The DNA of the CDR3 is TGTGCCAGCAGTTGGGACACCCGCTATGGCTACACCTTC. Residues: CASSWDTRYGYTF.

In this sample, this clonotype turned up a few times. This chain connects TRBV5-1 to TRBJ2-4; D may be TRBD2 (6 bases). This CDR3 has 16 residues. Trimming pared 4 bases from V and 3 bases from J, leaving 17 bases between. CDR1 SGHRS and CDR2 YFSETQ come from the germline V gene. The CDR3 here is CASSRTGGEDKNIQYF. The CDR3 DNA reads TGCGCCAGCAGCCGAACCGGGGGTGAGGACAAAAACATTCAGTACTTC. Complete variable domain (other parts from reference TRBV5-1 and TRBJ2-4): KAGVTQTPRYLIKTRGQQVTLSCSPISGHRSVSWYQQTPGQGLQFLFEYFSETQRNKGNFPGRFSGRQFSNSRSEMNVSTLELGDSALYLCASSRTGGEDKNIQYFGAGTRLSVL.

V is TRBV3-1 and J is TRBJ2-1, with 9 bases lining up with TRBD1. Gene TRBJ2-7 matches the end of the DNA better, so the J call may be wrong. CDR1 and CDR2 from the germline V gene are LGHDT and YNNKEL (reference sequence). The CDR3 covers 15 residues. CDR3 coding DNA: TGTGCCAGCAGCCTGGGACAGGGTGGCGCCTACGAGCAGTACTTC. Translating it yields CASSLGQGGAYEQYF.

The chain joins TRBV5-1 to TRBJ2-3; 7 bases line up with TRBD2. The trim removed 2 bases at V and 3 bases at J, leaving 6 bases unmatched. The CDR3 loop spans 15 amino acids. Germline V CDR1 and CDR2: SGHRS, YFSETQ. The CDR3 DNA reads TGCGCCAGCAGCTTACCTGGGAGGGTTACAGATACGCAGTATTTT. It codes for CASSLPGRVTDTQYF.

The chain joins TRBV12-3 or TRBV12-4 to TRBJ2-1; a weak D match, TRBD2 (5 bases). The CDR3 contains 14 residues. V was cut by 6 bases and J by 5 bases, with 14 bases left in between. The CDR3 DNA reads TGTGCCAGCAGCCAGGCTAGCCCGAACAATGAGCAGTTCTTC. Residues: CASSQASPNNEQFF.

The chain joins TRBV9 to TRBJ1-2; D unresolved. Per the germline V gene, CDR1 is SGDLS and CDR2 is YYNGEE. V dropped 6 bases and J dropped 6 bases, with 18 bases sitting between them. The CDR3 is made up of 14 amino acids. The CDR3 DNA follows: TGTGCCAGCAACGTTCCCCGGGAGAATAATGGCTACACCTTC. This translates into CASNVPRENNGYTF.